A selection of T cell receptor beta chains follows, all from one sample in a study of cytomegalovirus exposure and HLA in healthy donors. The method was immunoSEQ multiplex PCR; TCRdb's version includes in-frame clones alone and lacks a portion of them. This table holds about 360,000 clones, roughly 85% found once. Sequenced input: PBMCs. The receptors were gathered from a woman under 30 in good health and CMV-seronegative. CDR3s include the opening cysteine and the closing phenylalanine or tryptophan. Fields, in order: J gene, clone size, CDR3 length, V gene, CDR3 protein. Size tells how often a clone was seen (once, few, many) or the class of an expanded clone, and some rows leave it out.

J: TRBJ1-5
size: .
length: 15
V: TRBV28
CDR3: CASSFPGIDDQPQHF

J: TRBJ2-7
size: .
length: 15
V: TRBV27
CDR3: CASSLWHGFPGEQYF

J: TRBJ1-2
size: few
length: 15
V: TRBV7-9
CDR3: CASSSGTGGGHGYTF

J: TRBJ1-1
size: .
length: 14
V: TRBV11-2
CDR3: CASSFQGINGEAFF

J: TRBJ2-3
size: .
length: 15
V: TRBV4-1
CDR3: CASSQDNPGGDTQYF

J: TRBJ2-1
size: .
length: 17
V: TRBV6-4
CDR3: CASSDSSRGGSFNEQFF

J: TRBJ1-6
size: .
length: 14
V: TRBV7-7
CDR3: CASSLAFGEAPLHF

J: TRBJ1-1
size: few
length: 11
V: TRBV19
CDR3: CASMLGDEAFF

J: TRBJ1-5
size: .
length: 12
V: TRBV6-6
CDR3: CASSYPSQPQHF

J: TRBJ2-7
size: .
length: 14
V: TRBV19
CDR3: CASSMSGGIYEQYF

J: TRBJ1-2
size: many
length: 12
V: TRBV5-1
CDR3: CASSLVGGGYTF

J: TRBJ1-2
size: .
length: 15
V: TRBV27
CDR3: CASSLGTGGWYGYTF

J: TRBJ2-3
size: .
length: 14
V: TRBV10-1
CDR3: CASRTDLDTDTQYF

J: TRBJ2-1
size: .
length: 17
V: TRBV19
CDR3: CASNSGAAGGRLDEQFF

J: TRBJ1-1
size: .
length: 11
V: TRBV6-6
CDR3: CASTGEGRAFF

J: TRBJ2-3
size: .
length: 16
V: TRBV6-1
CDR3: CASSGGTGGAVDTQYF

J: TRBJ1-2
size: few
length: 15
V: TRBV27
CDR3: CASRPGQGANYGYTF

J: TRBJ1-2
size: few
length: 13
V: TRBV28
CDR3: CASRLDRGRGYTF

J: TRBJ2-6
size: .
length: 16
V: TRBV30
CDR3: CAWSSVEYSGANVLTF

J: TRBJ2-1
size: .
length: 14
V: TRBV25-1
CDR3: CASAWGGQINEQFF

J: TRBJ1-5
size: .
length: 14
V: TRBV4-1
CDR3: CASSPGGQFQPQHF

J: TRBJ1-1
size: .
length: 15
V: TRBV6-1
CDR3: CASSSAAQGYTEAFF

J: TRBJ2-1
size: once
length: 15
V: TRBV6-1
CDR3: CASSDGFGGYNEQFF

J: TRBJ2-5
size: .
length: 15
V: TRBV7-9
CDR3: CASSLDRGLLETQYF

J: TRBJ2-7
size: once
length: 15
V: TRBV2
CDR3: CASSLLADFAYEQYF

J: TRBJ1-1
size: .
length: 15
V: TRBV19
CDR3: CASSKGQTLNTEAFF

J: TRBJ1-1
size: .
length: 14
V: TRBV13
CDR3: CASSLGPISPEAFF

J: TRBJ2-7
size: .
length: 15
V: TRBV18
CDR3: CASSPGAGRVEGQYF

J: TRBJ1-1
size: .
length: 13
V: TRBV12-5
CDR3: CASGNAADTEAFF

J: TRBJ1-1
size: once
length: 14
V: TRBV15
CDR3: CATNPGTVNTEAFF

J: TRBJ1-4
size: .
length: 15
V: TRBV6-5
CDR3: CASSFSHRAREKLFF

J: TRBJ2-6
size: .
length: 18
V: TRBV10-3
CDR3: CAISERGQGSSGANVLTF

J: TRBJ2-3
size: once
length: 16
V: TRBV14
CDR3: CASSQERYRVTDTQYF

J: TRBJ2-2
size: .
length: 14
V: TRBV6-4
CDR3: CASSESEEAGELFF

J: TRBJ2-7
size: .
length: 13
V: TRBV29-1
CDR3: CSVEGRRAYEQYF

J: TRBJ2-3
size: .
length: 16
V: TRBV27
CDR3: CASSWGLAGQTDTQYF

J: TRBJ1-1
size: .
length: 14
V: TRBV5-1
CDR3: CASSLAPGSTEAFF

J: TRBJ2-5
size: .
length: 17
V: TRBV9
CDR3: CASSVGRLAGNQETQYF

J: TRBJ1-1
size: .
length: 14
V: TRBV28
CDR3: CASSLQGNGAEAFF

J: TRBJ2-1
size: once
length: 13
V: TRBV28
CDR3: CASTTAVYNEQFF

J: TRBJ2-3
size: once
length: 17
V: TRBV2
CDR3: CASSEEKRQEVTDTQYF

J: TRBJ1-1
size: .
length: 15
V: TRBV9
CDR3: CASSPQVGAGTEAFF

J: TRBJ2-6
size: .
length: 18
V: TRBV4-1
CDR3: CASSQVGTGGYGANVLTF

J: TRBJ1-1
size: .
length: 15
V: TRBV27
CDR3: CASQRDTETNTEAFF

J: TRBJ1-1
size: .
length: 15
V: TRBV4-1
CDR3: CASSMEGAQVTEAFF

J: TRBJ1-2
size: .
length: 14
V: TRBV27
CDR3: CASSTFDRSYGYTF

J: TRBJ2-2
size: once
length: 16
V: TRBV25-1
CDR3: CASSEYGTGVTGELFF

J: TRBJ2-3
size: .
length: 16
V: TRBV4-1
CDR3: CASSQLSGGETDTQYF

J: TRBJ2-7
size: .
length: 13
V: TRBV9
CDR3: CASSDPPGGEQYF

J: TRBJ2-7
size: .
length: 15
V: TRBV18
CDR3: CASSPWTGGGYEQYF

J: TRBJ1-5
size: few
length: 12
V: TRBV19
CDR3: CASSIKGQPQHF

J: TRBJ1-5
size: .
length: 16
V: TRBV6-6
CDR3: CASSYKQEYSNQPQHF

J: TRBJ1-6
size: .
length: 14
V: TRBV27
CDR3: CASSLTGENSPLHF

J: TRBJ2-1
size: .
length: 15
V: TRBV5-8
CDR3: CASSLGTSGYNEQFF

J: TRBJ2-7
size: .
length: 11
V: TRBV5-4
CDR3: CASSLDNEQYF

J: TRBJ2-7
size: .
length: 18
V: TRBV28
CDR3: CASSLRGLAGSITYEQYF

J: TRBJ2-3
size: once
length: 15
V: TRBV30
CDR3: CAWSTGTSGTDTQYF

J: TRBJ1-4
size: .
length: 13
V: TRBV30
CDR3: CAWSGDLRTKLFF

J: TRBJ2-3
size: .
length: 15
V: TRBV18
CDR3: CASSPRLESTDTQYF